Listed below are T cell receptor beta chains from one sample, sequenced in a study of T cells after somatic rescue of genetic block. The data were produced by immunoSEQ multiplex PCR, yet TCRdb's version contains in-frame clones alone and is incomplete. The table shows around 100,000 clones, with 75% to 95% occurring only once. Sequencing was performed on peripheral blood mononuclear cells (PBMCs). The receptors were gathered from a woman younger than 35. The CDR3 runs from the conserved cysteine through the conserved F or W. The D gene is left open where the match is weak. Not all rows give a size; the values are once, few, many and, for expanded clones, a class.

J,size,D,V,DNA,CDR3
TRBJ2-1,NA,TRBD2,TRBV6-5,TGTGCCAGCAGTTACAGGCTAGCGGGTTCTAGGAATGAGCAGTTCTTC,CASSYRLAGSRNEQFF
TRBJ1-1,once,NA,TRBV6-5,TGTGCCAGCCGGCTGATGAACACTGAAGCTTTCTTT,CASRLMNTEAFF
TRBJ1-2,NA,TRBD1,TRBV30,TGCTCCTCACAGGGGGCAGAGAACTATGGCTACACCTTC,CSSQGAENYGYTF
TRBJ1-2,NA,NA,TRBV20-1,TGCAGTGTCAGGGAAGGCTACACCTTC,CSVREGYTF
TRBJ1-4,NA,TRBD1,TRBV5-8,TGTGCCAGCAGCTTGGTGGCCAGGGGGCCGGCTAATGAAAAACTGTTTTTT,CASSLVARGPANEKLFF
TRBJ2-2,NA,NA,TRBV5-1,TGCGCCAGCAGCAGGGACACCGCGGGGGAGCTGTTTTTT,CASSRDTAGELFF
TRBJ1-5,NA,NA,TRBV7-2,TGTGCCAGCAGAAGGACGTCCGGGGAGGAGCAGCCCCAGCATTTT,CASRRTSGEEQPQHF
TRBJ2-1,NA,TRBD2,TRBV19,TGTGCCAGTAGTTCCTCGGGACTAGCGGGGATCTCCTACAATGAGCAGTTCTTC,CASSSSGLAGISYNEQFF
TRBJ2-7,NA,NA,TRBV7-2,TGTGCCAGCAGCTTAAGGAGCGAGCAGTACTTC,CASSLRSEQYF
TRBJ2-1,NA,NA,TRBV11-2,TGTGCCAGCAGGTGGGCAGGGGTTACTGAGCAGTTCTTC,CASRWAGVTEQFF
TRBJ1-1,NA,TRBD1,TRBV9,TGTGCCAGCAGCCCGACGGGACAGTTGAACACTGAAGCTTTCTTT,CASSPTGQLNTEAFF
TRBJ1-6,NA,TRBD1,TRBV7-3,TGTGCCAGCAGCGTGACAGGGACTTATAATTCACCCCTCCACTTT,CASSVTGTYNSPLHF
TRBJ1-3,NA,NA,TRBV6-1,TGTGCCAGCAGTGAAATGGGGTCTGGAAACACCATATATTTT,CASSEMGSGNTIYF
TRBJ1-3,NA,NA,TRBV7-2,TGTGCCAGCAGCATAGGAGGGACCGGAAACACCATATATTTT,CASSIGGTGNTIYF
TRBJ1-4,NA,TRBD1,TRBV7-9,TGTGCCAGCAGCTTTTATTACAGGGGACAGGGGCCTTCAGATGAAAAACTGTTTTTT,CASSFYYRGQGPSDEKLFF
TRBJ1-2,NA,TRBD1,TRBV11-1,TGTGCCAGCAGCAGACAGGGGACGGATGGCTACACCTTC,CASSRQGTDGYTF
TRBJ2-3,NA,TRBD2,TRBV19,TGTGCCAGTAGAACTGGACTAGCGGGGTGGACAGATACGCAGTATTTT,CASRTGLAGWTDTQYF
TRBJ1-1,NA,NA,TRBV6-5,TGTGCCAGCAGTTACGTTGTGAACACTGAAGCTTTCTTT,CASSYVVNTEAFF
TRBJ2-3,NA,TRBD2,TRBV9,TGTGCCAGCAGCCCCCGACTAGCGGGGGCAGGTACAGATACGCAGTATTTT,CASSPRLAGAGTDTQYF
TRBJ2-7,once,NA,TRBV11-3,TGTGCCAGCAGATTAGGAACAGGATCCTCCTACGAGCAGTACTTC,CASRLGTGSSYEQYF
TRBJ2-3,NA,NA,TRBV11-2,TGTGCCAGCAGCTCCACAGATACGCAGTATTTT,CASSSTDTQYF
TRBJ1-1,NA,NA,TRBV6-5,TGTGCCAGCAGGCAGGGGTTCGGCACTGAAGCTTTCTTT,CASRQGFGTEAFF
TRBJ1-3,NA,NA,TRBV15,TGTGCCACCAGCACAAAACCCGGAAACACCATATATTTT,CATSTKPGNTIYF
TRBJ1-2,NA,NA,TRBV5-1,TGCGCCAGCAGCTTATATAATCCGAACTATGGCTACACCTTC,CASSLYNPNYGYTF
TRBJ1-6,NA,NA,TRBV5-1,TGCGCCAGCAGCTGGTGGGGAGTTGGGTCGAGCTCCTATAATTCACCCCTCCACTTT,CASSWWGVGSSSYNSPLHF
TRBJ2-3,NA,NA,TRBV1,TGCACCAGCAGTCCGCCATCGAGGGGGAGCACAGATACGCAGTATTTT,CTSSPPSRGSTDTQYF
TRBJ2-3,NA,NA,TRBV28,TGTGCCAGCAGTTTAGCGGGGACAGATACGCAGTATTTT,CASSLAGTDTQYF
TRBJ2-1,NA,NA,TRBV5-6,TGTGCCAGCAGCCCCCCCGCAGATTCCTACAATGAGCAGTTCTTC,CASSPPADSYNEQFF
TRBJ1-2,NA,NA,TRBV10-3,TGTGCCATCAGGGAAACAGGGCTTTATGGCTACACCTTC,CAIRETGLYGYTF
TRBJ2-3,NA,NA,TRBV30,TGTGCCTGGGACGGGGGGCCCACAGATACGCAGTATTTT,CAWDGGPTDTQYF
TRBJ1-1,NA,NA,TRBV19,TGTGCCAGTAAGGTCGAGCAGGGCCGGGGCAACACTGAAGCTTTCTTT,CASKVEQGRGNTEAFF
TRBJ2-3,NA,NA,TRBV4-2,TGTGCCAGCAGCCAAGAAAGGCACACAGATACGCAGTATTTT,CASSQERHTDTQYF
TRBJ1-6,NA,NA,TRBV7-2,TGTGCCAGCAGCCATCCCCCCGTCCAAATTTCACCCCTCCACTTT,CASSHPPVQISPLHF
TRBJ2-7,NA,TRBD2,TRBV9,TGTGCCAGCAGCGCTGGACTAGCGGGGGGCCAAGGCGAGCAGTACTTC,CASSAGLAGGQGEQYF
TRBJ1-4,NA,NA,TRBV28,TGTGCCAGCACCTTCGGGGTGACTAATGAAAAACTGTTTTTT,CASTFGVTNEKLFF
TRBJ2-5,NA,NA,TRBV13,TGTGCCAGCAGCTTTTTACAGGGACTTGAAGAGACCCAGTACTTC,CASSFLQGLEETQYF
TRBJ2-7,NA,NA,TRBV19,TGTGCCAGTAGTAAACAGGGAACCGAGCAGTACTTC,CASSKQGTEQYF
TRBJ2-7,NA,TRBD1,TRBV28,TGTGCCAGCGGACCTACAGGGGGCGGCGAGCAGTACTTC,CASGPTGGGEQYF
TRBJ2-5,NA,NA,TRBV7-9,TGTGCCAGCAGCTTTAGAGGGAGCCTGCAAGAGACCCAGTACTTC,CASSFRGSLQETQYF
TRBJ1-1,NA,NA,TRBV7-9,TGTGCCAGCAGCTTACATCAGGGAGGAGCTTTCTTT,CASSLHQGGAFF
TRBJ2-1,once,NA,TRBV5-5,TGTGCCAGCAGCTTGGTGGGTAGCGATGAGCAGTTCTTC,CASSLVGSDEQFF
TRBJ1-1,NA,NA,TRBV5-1,TGCGCCAGCAGCTTGGAACTAGGGACAGAAGCTTTCTTT,CASSLELGTEAFF
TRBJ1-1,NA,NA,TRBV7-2,TGTGCCAGCAGCTCATACTCCAGGGGATTGGACACTGAAGCTTTCTTT,CASSSYSRGLDTEAFF
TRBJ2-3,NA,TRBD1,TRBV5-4,TGTGCCAGCAGCCTACCCTGGACAGGGGGCGCAGATACGCAGTATTTT,CASSLPWTGGADTQYF
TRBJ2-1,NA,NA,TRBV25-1,TGTGCCAGCAGTGAGATGGACAAGCACTTCTTC,CASSEMDKHFF